The rows below give T cell receptor beta chains drawn from one sample of a study of T cell repertoires in cytomegalovirus infection. Their antigen targets remain unknown. TCRdb fed the reads into MiXCR, producing one record per CDR3 protein. The table has 110,000 to 150,000 distinct CDR3 sequences, about 32% seen once. The starting material was CD8+ T cells from cultured PBMCs, obtained from culture after CMV antigen stimulation. These receptors were taken from a human donor in good health (CMV status not recorded). Some clones in this sample may be carry-over from other donors' samples. The CDR3 runs from the conserved cysteine through the conserved F or W. The order of the fields is D gene, clone size, J gene, V gene, CDR3 protein, CDR3 DNA. A D gene is named only where the DNA matches it firmly. A row's size may be missing; if present it is once, few, many or a size class.

NA | NA | TRBJ2-1 | TRBV12-3/TRBV12-4 | CASSLGTPNEQFF | TGTGCCAGCAGTCTCGGGACACCCAATGAGCAGTTCTTC
NA | NA | TRBJ2-1 | TRBV12-3/TRBV12-4 | CASSFGLASPNEQFF | TGTGCCAGCAGTTTTGGGCTAGCCTCTCCCAATGAGCAGTTCTTC
NA | many | TRBJ2-5 | TRBV4-2 | CASSPRGGNQETQYF | TGTGCCAGCAGCCCAAGAGGAGGGAACCAAGAGACCCAGTACTTC
NA | NA | TRBJ2-1 | TRBV7-6 | CASSLYVGLTLNNEQFF | TGTGCCAGCAGCTTATATGTTGGCCTTACGCTGAACAATGAGCAGTTCTTC
TRBD2 | many | TRBJ2-1 | TRBV7-2 | CASTFLGLAQYNEQFF | TGTGCCAGCACCTTCTTGGGACTAGCGCAATACAATGAGCAGTTCTTC
NA | NA | TRBJ2-3 | TRBV7-6 | CASKGGGGADTQYF | TGTGCCAGCAAAGGAGGGGGAGGGGCAGATACGCAGTATTTT
TRBD2 | few | TRBJ2-1 | TRBV7-2 | CASSSLSGGRGYNEQFF | TGTGCCAGCAGCTCACTTAGCGGGGGGCGAGGGTACAATGAGCAGTTCTTC
NA | NA | TRBJ2-1 | TRBV7-9 | CASSYSESSYNEQFF | TGTGCCAGCAGTTACAGCGAGAGCTCCTACAATGAGCAGTTCTTC
NA | NA | TRBJ2-1 | TRBV12-3/TRBV12-4 | CASSLGLSSDEQFF | TGTGCCAGCAGTTTAGGACTAAGTTCTGATGAGCAGTTCTTC
TRBD2 | few | TRBJ2-1 | TRBV19 | CASGWGLAGGYNEQFF | TGTGCCAGTGGGTGGGGACTAGCGGGGGGATACAATGAGCAGTTCTTC
NA | many | TRBJ2-1 | TRBV5-4 | CASSWGPDNEQFF | TGTGCCAGCAGCTGGGGACCTGACAATGAGCAGTTCTTC
NA | NA | TRBJ1-1 | TRBV27 | CASSLGGGTAFF | TGTGCCAGCAGTTTGGGTGGTGGTACAGCTTTCTTT
TRBD1 | few | TRBJ1-1 | TRBV27 | CASRPQGVWNTEAFF | TGTGCCAGCAGACCCCAGGGGGTCTGGAACACTGAAGCTTTCTTT
NA | NA | TRBJ2-2 | TRBV12-3/TRBV12-4 | CASSLREYPGELFF | TGTGCCAGCAGCCTCAGGGAGTATCCCGGGGAGCTGTTTTTT
TRBD1 | NA | TRBJ1-1 | TRBV6-2/TRBV6-3 | CASRSQGDGEAFF | TGTGCCAGCAGATCACAGGGGGATGGTGAAGCTTTCTTT
NA | NA | TRBJ1-6 | TRBV19 | CASSDGGSSYNSPLHF | TGTGCCAGTAGTGATGGCGGGAGCTCCTATAATTCACCCCTCCACTTT
NA | many | TRBJ1-1 | TRBV19 | CASSRDGDTEAFF | TGTGCCAGTAGCCGGGACGGTGACACTGAAGCTTTCTTT
TRBD1 | NA | TRBJ2-3 | TRBV6-5 | CASSRGQAVGADTQYF | TGTGCCAGCAGCCGCGGACAGGCGGTAGGGGCAGATACGCAGTATTTT
NA | NA | TRBJ2-7 | TRBV5-6 | CASSLARAHEQYF | TGTGCCAGCAGCTTGGCCCGGGCCCACGAGCAGTACTTC
TRBD2 | few | TRBJ2-5 | TRBV20-1 | CSASVTSGGPGETQYF | TGCAGTGCTAGCGTCACTAGCGGGGGCCCAGGAGAGACCCAGTACTTC
NA | NA | TRBJ1-4 | TRBV27 | CASSSTQFATNEKLFF | TGTGCCAGCAGTTCGACTCAATTTGCAACTAATGAAAAACTGTTTTTT
NA | many | TRBJ2-7 | TRBV7-8 | CASSPGLDYEQYF | TGTGCCAGCAGCCCGGGACTTGACTACGAGCAGTACTTC
NA | many | TRBJ1-5 | TRBV7-2 | CASSAGLNNQPQHF | TGTGCCAGCAGCGCGGGCCTTAATAATCAGCCCCAGCATTTT
NA | NA | TRBJ1-1 | TRBV3-1 | CASSQGGDAEAFF | TGTGCCAGCAGCCAAGGTGGGGACGCTGAAGCTTTCTTT
NA | few | TRBJ2-1 | TRBV4-1 | CASSLEGRVEQFF | TGCGCCAGCAGCCTGGAGGGGCGGGTTGAGCAGTTCTTC
TRBD2 | NA | TRBJ2-1 | TRBV7-3 | CASSLGLAGAFEQFF | TGTGCCAGCAGCCTGGGACTAGCGGGGGCGTTTGAGCAGTTCTTC
NA | NA | TRBJ2-3 | TRBV15 | CATSRYGSTDTQYF | TGTGCCACCAGCAGATACGGGAGCACAGATACGCAGTATTTT
NA | NA | TRBJ1-2 | TRBV24-1 | CATSDRGGYAF | TGTGCCACCAGTGACCGCGGGGGCTACGCCTTC
NA | NA | TRBJ1-2 | TRBV7-2 | CASNLGHLYGYTF | TGTGCCAGCAACTTAGGACACTTATATGGCTACACCTTC
NA | few | TRBJ1-6 | TRBV7-9 | CAGERAASPLHF | TGTGCCGGTGAGCGGGCGGCCTCACCCCTCCACTTT
NA | many | TRBJ2-7 | TRBV7-8 | CASSPDRSYSYEQYF | TGTGCCAGCAGCCCGGACAGATCGTACTCCTACGAGCAGTACTTC
NA | NA | TRBJ1-3 | TRBV6-5 | CASSGLSGNTIYF | TGTGCCAGCAGTGGGCTCTCTGGAAACACCATATATTTT
NA | NA | TRBJ1-5 | TRBV24-1 | CATSDSQGSNQPQHF | TGTGCCACCAGTGATTCCCAGGGAAGCAATCAGCCCCAGCATTTT
NA | few | TRBJ2-7 | TRBV20-1 | CSASHEQYF | TGCAGTGCTTCCCACGAGCAGTACTTC
TRBD1 | NA | TRBJ1-2 | TRBV11-2 | CASSLEQGAGYGYTF | TGTGCCAGCAGCTTAGAACAGGGGGCAGGCTATGGCTACACCTTC
NA | NA | TRBJ2-5 | TRBV7-8 | CASSPTVGGVPQETQYF | TGTGCCAGCAGCCCGACGGTCGGAGGGGTACCCCAAGAGACCCAGTACTTC
NA | few | TRBJ2-7 | TRBV5-1 | CASSQPPGDEQYF | TGCGCCAGCAGCCAGCCGCCAGGGGACGAGCAGTACTTC
NA | NA | TRBJ1-1 | TRBV3-1 | CASSQDPQGLNTEAFF | TGTGCCAGCAGCCAAGATCCCCAGGGACTGAACACTGAAGCTTTCTTT
NA | NA | TRBJ1-2 | TRBV12-3/TRBV12-4 | CASSFNLQYANYGYTF | TGTGCCAGCAGTTTTAACCTCCAGTATGCTAACTATGGCTACACCTTC
NA | few | TRBJ2-1 | TRBV11-3 | CASSLAGAHEQFF | TGTGCCAGCAGCTTGGCAGGGGCCCATGAGCAGTTCTTC
NA | NA | TRBJ2-3 | TRBV7-2 | CASSLVLASIADTQYF | TGTGCCAGCAGCTTAGTCCTAGCTAGCATAGCAGATACGCAGTATTTT
NA | few | TRBJ1-2 | TRBV19 | CASSIAGQQLGYTF | TGTGCCAGTAGTATCGCCGGACAGCAACTAGGCTACACCTTC
NA | NA | TRBJ2-5 | TRBV6-6 | CASRTVGYQETQYF | TGTGCCAGCAGAACCGTAGGGTACCAAGAGACCCAGTACTTC
NA | NA | TRBJ1-2 | TRBV20-1 | CSSGGLYYGYTF | TGCAGTTCGGGCGGACTATACTATGGCTACACCTTC
NA | few | TRBJ1-1 | TRBV7-8 | CASTQSRGAEAFF | TGTGCCAGCACTCAAAGTCGAGGCGCTGAAGCTTTCTTT
NA | NA | TRBJ2-1 | TRBV7-3 | CASSFQGMSSYNEQFF | TGTGCCAGCAGCTTCCAGGGGATGAGCTCCTACAATGAGCAGTTCTTC
NA | NA | TRBJ2-5 | TRBV20-1 | CSARPGAGSQETQYF | TGCAGTGCTAGACCTGGGGCGGGGTCGCAAGAGACCCAGTACTTC
NA | once | TRBJ1-6 | TRBV20-1 | CSARDRAGRSYNSPLHF | TGCAGTGCTAGAGACAGGGCAGGGAGATCCTATAATTCACCCCTCCACTTT
NA | NA | TRBJ2-7 | TRBV4-1 | CASSQVSDRTYEQYF | TGCGCCAGCAGCCAAGTTAGTGACAGGACATACGAGCAGTACTTC
TRBD2 | NA | TRBJ2-7 | TRBV28 | CASSLLAGGAYEQYF | TGTGCCAGCAGTTTATTGGCGGGGGGAGCCTACGAGCAGTACTTC
NA | many | TRBJ1-4 | TRBV7-9 | CASSLVLSTTNEKLFF | TGTGCCAGCAGCTTAGTCTTGAGTACAACTAATGAAAAACTGTTTTTT
TRBD1 | few | TRBJ2-3 | TRBV2 | CASSDDRDSSTDTQYF | TGTGCCAGCAGTGATGACCGGGACAGCAGCACAGATACGCAGTATTTT